This T cell receptor (beta chain) was sequenced in a study of T cell repertoires in ileal Crohn's disease. CDR1 is SGHVS and CDR2 is FQNEAQ in the germline V gene. This CDR3 spans 13 amino acids. The trim removed 7 bases at V and 1 base at J, leaving 3 bases unmatched. With regard to this clone: Antigen specificity is unknown.

Overall study results and limits: Active smokers at surgery had more clonal expansions than non-smokers.

Patients were adults with ileal or ileocolonic Crohn's disease needing resection. Clones were sequenced by immunoSEQ multiplex PCR, and TCRdb holds only the in-frame ones, with some missing. This sample has 14,000 or so clones, with around four fifths found just once. The receptor comes from an adult with Crohn's disease. The sequenced material came from ileal tissue. The chain combines TRBV7-8 with TRBJ1-1; 7 nucleotides match TRBD1. The CDR3 sequence: CASNRQGNTEAFF. CDR3 nucleotide sequence: TGTGCCAGCAACAGACAGGGGAACACTGAAGCTTTCTTT.